One sample yielded the 13 T cell receptor beta chains listed below, sequenced in a study of blood T cell repertoires in COVID-19. Sequenced by immunoSEQ multiplex PCR; TCRdb stores in-frame clones only, minus some. The sample records about 440,000 clones, 80% to 90% being singletons. The source material was peripheral blood. The receptor set was obtained from a woman aged 25-40 years with acute or convalescent COVID-19.

The rearrangement joins TRBV19 to TRBJ1-1; the D is unclear. Germline V gene data show CDR1 as LNHDA and CDR2 as SQIVND (reference sequence). This CDR3 has 14 residues. Trimming removed 3 bases at V and 0 bases at J, with 8 bases between. DNA for the CDR3: TGTGCCAGTAGTATGGCCATCCTGAACACTGAAGCTTTCTTT. Translated: CASSMAILNTEAFF.

The chain employs TRBV28 and TRBJ1-2; D possibly corresponds to TRBD1 (6 bases). V was pared by 6 bases and J by 4 bases, with 18 bases between. The CDR3 is 15 amino acids. Per the germline V gene, CDR1 is MDHEN and CDR2 is SYDVKM. In DNA form, the CDR3 reads TGTGCCAGCAGCCGGGGGGGCGGAGGTGCCTATGGCTACACCTTC. As protein: CASSRGGGGAYGYTF.

The table lists this clone with a count of one. Other DNA variants within this sample encode the same CDR3. The chain joins TRBV30 to TRBJ2-1, with D hard to call. The germline CDR1 and CDR2 sequences are GTSNPN and SVGIG (reference sequence). V lost 0 bases and J lost 4, with 7 bases in between. This CDR3 contains 13 residues. The CDR3 coding sequence is TGTGCCTGGAGTGTAGATAGTTACAATGAGCAGTTCTTC. Translated, it gives CAWSVDSYNEQFF.

The genes are TRBV3-1 (or the pseudogene TRBV3-2) and TRBJ1-6; TRBD1 is a possible D gene (6 bases). V was pared by 1 base and J by 9 bases, with 16 bases between. Germline V CDR1 and CDR2: LGHDT, YNNKEL (reference sequence). The CDR3 covers 16 residues. The CDR3 loop is CASSQGLGGRGSPLHF. The CDR3 bases are TGTGCCAGCAGCCAAGGCCTCGGGGGGCGCGGTTCACCCCTCCACTTT.

This chain links TRBV18 with TRBJ1-2, with D unclear. Germline V lookup: CDR1 KGHSH, CDR2 LQKENI. The V and J ends lost 3 bases and 3 bases respectively, with 14 bases between them. The CDR3 length is 15 residues. The CDR3: CASSPDRRGDYGYTF. CDR3 bases: TGTGCCAGCTCACCCGACCGACGAGGAGACTATGGCTACACCTTC.

The gene calls are TRBV12-5 and TRBJ1-2, with D unresolved. This CDR3 contains 15 residues. CDR1 is LGHNT and CDR2 is FRNRAP in the germline V gene. The ends were cut back, 5 bases at V and 0 bases at J, with 13 bases in the middle. CDR3 loop: CASGEQMNTNYGYTF. DNA of the CDR3: TGTGCTAGTGGTGAACAGATGAATACTAACTATGGCTACACCTTC. Filled out from reference TRBV12-5 and TRBJ1-2, the complete variable domain reads DARVTQTPRHKVTEMGQEVTMRCQPILGHNTVFWYRQTMMQGLELLAYFRNRAPLDDSGMPKDRFSAEMPDATLATLKIQPSEPRDSAVYFCASGEQMNTNYGYTFGSGTRLTVV.

This clone was seen only once. This chain links TRBV7-8 with TRBJ1-6; no firm D call. V lost 5 bases and J 7 bases, leaving 18 bases between the germline ends. Germline CDR1 is SGHVS and CDR2 is FQNEAQ. The CDR3 spans 16 residues. CDR3 bases: TGTGCCAGCAGCACCCGGGGAGCCCGTGTAAATTCACCCCTCCACTTT. Residues: CASSTRGARVNSPLHF.

The gene calls are TRBV5-8 and TRBJ2-1; 8 nucleotides line up with TRBD2. Trimming removed 6 bases from V and 3 bases from J; junction bases left unmatched: 5. The CDR3 totals 14 residues. The germline CDR1 and CDR2 sequences are SGHTS and YDEGEE. The CDR3, as DNA: TGTGCCAGCATCCCGGGAGGGAACTACAATGAGCAGTTCTTC. It is translated as CASIPGGNYNEQFF.

This clone was detected a few times. V usage is TRBV4-1 and J usage is TRBJ1-1; D ambiguous. Germline-derived CDR1 and CDR2 are MGHRA and YSYEKL. Deletions cut 7 bases from V and 1 base from J, with 16 bases between. This CDR3 has 15 residues. CDR3 in DNA: TGCGCCAGCATAGAACGGCCAGGATGGAACACTGAAGCTTTCTTT. This translates into CASIERPGWNTEAFF.

V usage is TRBV5-1 and J usage is TRBJ2-1; 9 nucleotides agree with TRBD1. The CDR3 runs to 16 residues. Unmatched junction bases numbered 6, after V lost 1 base and J lost 4 bases. Per the germline V gene, CDR1 is SGHRS and CDR2 is YFSETQ. Here the CDR3 reads CASSLTGTGIYNEQFF. CDR3 DNA sequence: TGCGCCAGCAGCTTGACCGGGACAGGGATATACAATGAGCAGTTCTTC.

J is TRBJ2-3 and V is TRBV3-1 (or the pseudogene TRBV3-2); possible D gene TRBD2, 5 bases. Deletions cut 1 base from V and 3 bases from J, with 8 bases between. The CDR3 contains 14 residues. The germline V gene has CDR1 LGHDT and CDR2 YNNKEL (reference sequence). CDR3: CASSQVGGTDTQYF. The CDR3 bases are TGTGCCAGCAGCCAAGTCGGCGGGACAGATACGCAGTATTTT.

The chain uses TRBV19 and TRBJ1-1; no clear D gene. Germline V gene data show CDR1 as LNHDA and CDR2 as SQIVND (reference sequence). The ends were cut back, 7 bases at V and 1 base at J, with 10 bases in the middle. The CDR3 spans 13 residues. CDR3 protein: CASTIDKNTEAFF. DNA of the CDR3: TGTGCCAGTACCATCGACAAGAACACTGAAGCTTTCTTT. Together with reference TRBV19 and TRBJ1-1, the CDR3 gives the full variable domain: DGGITQSPKYLFRKEGQNVTLSCEQNLNHDAMYWYRQDPGQGLRLIYYSQIVNDFQKGDIAEGYSVSREKKESFPLTVTSAQKNPTAFYLCASTIDKNTEAFFGQGTRLTVV.

The rearrangement joins TRBV5-1 to TRBJ2-1, with 16 bases lining up with TRBD2. After removal of 5 bases from V and 9 bases from J, the junction contained 11 bases not matched to a gene. The V gene's germline CDR1 is SGHRS and CDR2 YFSETQ. The CDR3 extends over 17 amino acids. The DNA of the CDR3 is TGCGCCAGCAGTCCCGGGACTAGCGGGGGGGCTATGAGTGAGCAGTTCTTC. Protein: CASSPGTSGGAMSEQFF.